The rows below give T cell receptor beta chains drawn from one sample of a study of graft-versus-host responses after intestinal transplantation. Here immunoSEQ multiplex PCR was the method, and the copy in TCRdb shows in-frame clones only, minus some. The table has about 100,000 clones, 90% to 95% seen once. Their specific antigens are unknown. The material sequenced was unstimulated CD4+ T cells sorted from spleen or lymph node cells, taken before transplant. The receptors come from a human donor who was the organ donor for an intestinal transplant. CDR3s include the opening cysteine and the closing phenylalanine or tryptophan. A D gene is named only where the DNA matches it firmly. Rows give clone size only sometimes, using once, few, many, or a class for an expanded clone.

CDR3 protein	CDR3 DNA	V gene	J gene	D gene	clone size
CASSIYRTTYNSPLHF	TGCGCCAGCAGCATCTACAGGACGACTTATAATTCACCCCTCCACTTT	TRBV5-1	TRBJ1-6	.	.
CASSIRANTEAFF	TGTGCCAGCAGTATCAGGGCGAACACTGAAGCTTTCTTT	TRBV7-2	TRBJ1-1	.	.
CASSPPSGWNTEAFF	TGTGCCAGCTCACCACCGTCCGGTTGGAACACTGAAGCTTTCTTT	TRBV18	TRBJ1-1	.	once
CASSLVTSGGVTDTQYF	TGTGCCAGCAGCTTGGTAACTAGCGGGGGGGTCACAGATACGCAGTATTTT	TRBV5-6	TRBJ2-3	TRBD2	once
CASSSSDGGYNQPQHF	TGTGCCAGCAGCTCATCCGACGGGGGGTACAATCAGCCCCAGCATTTT	TRBV13	TRBJ1-5	.	.
CASSVSGGTFTDTQYF	TGTGCCAGCAGCGTATCTGGGGGGACCTTCACAGATACGCAGTATTTT	TRBV9	TRBJ2-3	.	.
CASRYDRYNQPQHF	TGTGCCAGCAGATACGACAGGTACAATCAGCCCCAGCATTTT	TRBV28	TRBJ1-5	.	.
CASSQESSTGNTIYF	TGTGCCAGCAGCCAAGAGTCCAGTACTGGAAACACCATATATTTT	TRBV4-2	TRBJ1-3	.	.
CAWSPTPGLALNEQFF	TGTGCCTGGAGCCCTACCCCGGGACTAGCGTTGAATGAGCAGTTCTTC	TRBV30	TRBJ2-1	TRBD2	few
CASSQDGAGRGNSPLHF	TGTGCCAGCAGCCAAGATGGAGCAGGGAGGGGTAATTCACCCCTCCACTTT	TRBV4-2	TRBJ1-6	.	.
CASSYGGVGGYTF	TGTGCCAGCAGTTACGGAGGTGTTGGGGGCTACACCTTC	TRBV6-5	TRBJ1-2	.	.
CASSQDLTGAVGQARPQHF	TGTGCCAGCAGCCAAGATCTGACGGGGGCGGTTGGACAGGCTAGGCCCCAGCATTTT	TRBV4-2	TRBJ1-5	TRBD1	.
CASSRMGAGNTIYF	TGTGCCAGCAGTCGTATGGGGGCCGGAAACACCATATATTTT	TRBV11-1	TRBJ1-3	.	.
CASSPRQGRNQPQHF	TGTGCCAGCTCACCACGTCAGGGCCGCAATCAGCCCCAGCATTTT	TRBV18	TRBJ1-5	.	.
CASSGQGVATEAFF	TGTGCCAGTAGTGGACAGGGTGTTGCCACTGAAGCTTTCTTT	TRBV19	TRBJ1-1	TRBD1	.
CASSLVGGPAKNIQYF	TGTGCCAGCAGCTTGGTGGGGGGGCCGGCCAAAAACATTCAGTACTTC	TRBV5-4	TRBJ2-4	.	.
CASSVGTGGLGNTEAFF	TGTGCCAGCAGCGTAGGGACAGGGGGCCTGGGGAACACTGAAGCTTTCTTT	TRBV9	TRBJ1-1	TRBD1	once
CASSGAGVTNTGELFF	TGTGCCAGCAGCGGGGCAGGTGTAACGAACACCGGGGAGCTGTTTTTT	TRBV9	TRBJ2-2	.	.
CASSLSTGGAQTQYF	TGTGCCAGCAGTTTAAGCACAGGGGGCGCGCAGACCCAGTACTTC	TRBV27	TRBJ2-5	TRBD1	.
CASSPIRVGTLITGELFF	TGTGCCAGCTCACCAATCAGGGTGGGGACTTTAATCACCGGGGAGCTGTTTTTT	TRBV18	TRBJ2-2	.	.
CASSQGRAGAGYTF	TGCGCCAGCAGCCAAGGCCGGGCGGGTGCTGGCTACACCTTC	TRBV4-3	TRBJ1-2	.	.
CASSVGDRGGGELFF	TGTGCCAGCAGCGTAGGGGACAGGGGCGGAGGGGAGCTGTTTTTT	TRBV9	TRBJ2-2	TRBD1	.
CASSQDWRGGQRDTQYF	TGCGCCAGCAGCCAAGATTGGCGGGGGGGCCAAAGAGATACGCAGTATTTT	TRBV4-3	TRBJ2-3	TRBD2	once